Sequencing of this T cell receptor beta chain was carried out in a study of T cell repertoires in ileal Crohn's disease. The wider study: At surgery, about 34% of patients smoked, with median disease duration about eight years.

The CDR3 length is 15 residues. Trimming took off 5 bases at V and 8 bases at J, with 19 bases between the two ends. Germline CDR1 is MGHDK and CDR2 is SYGVNS. The table came from immunoSEQ multiplex PCR; TCRdb's copy has only in-frame clones and leaves some out. Counted here are some 27,000 clones, just under 80% occurring once; the ten biggest clones make up 15% to 20%. Adults with ileal or ileocolonic Crohn's disease and an indication for resection were eligible. Concerning this clone: Its antigen is currently unknown.

Study results and caveats: All patients with clonality above 26.8% had endoscopic recurrence.

Material for sequencing was ileal tissue. V usage is TRBV25-1 and J usage is TRBJ1-5; tentatively, D is TRBD1 (6 bases). This receptor was taken from an adult with Crohn's disease. CDR3 coding DNA: TGTGCCAGCAGTCCCACAGGGAGCTTCTTAGAGCCCCAGCATTTT. It yields the protein CASSPTGSFLEPQHF.